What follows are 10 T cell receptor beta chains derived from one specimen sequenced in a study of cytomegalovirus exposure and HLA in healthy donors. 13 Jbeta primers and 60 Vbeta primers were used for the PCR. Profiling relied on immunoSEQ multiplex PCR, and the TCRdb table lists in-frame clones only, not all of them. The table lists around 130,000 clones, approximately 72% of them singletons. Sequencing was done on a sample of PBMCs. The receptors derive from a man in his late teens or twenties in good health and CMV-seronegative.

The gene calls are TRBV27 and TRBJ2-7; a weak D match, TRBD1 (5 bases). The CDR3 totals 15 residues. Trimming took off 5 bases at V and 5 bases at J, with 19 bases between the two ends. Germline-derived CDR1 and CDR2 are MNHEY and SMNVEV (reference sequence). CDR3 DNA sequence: TGTGCCAGCAGTAGCTGGGTCAGGGAATCCCACGAGCAGTACTTC. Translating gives CASSSWVRESHEQYF.

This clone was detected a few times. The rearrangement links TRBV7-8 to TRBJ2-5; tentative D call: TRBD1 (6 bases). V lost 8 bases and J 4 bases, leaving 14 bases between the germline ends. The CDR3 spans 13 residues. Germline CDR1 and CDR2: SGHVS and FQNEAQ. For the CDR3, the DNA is TGTGCCAGCTTTGAGGACAGATTAGAGACCCAGTACTTC. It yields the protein CASFEDRLETQYF.

The CDR3 is CASSLSRVQPQHF. CDR3 bases: TGTGCCAGCAGTTTATCCAGGGTCCAGCCCCAGCATTTT. V usage is TRBV27 and J usage is TRBJ1-5, with D perhaps TRBD1 (5 bases). This CDR3 has 13 residues. Trimming removed 0 bases from V and 7 bases from J, with 7 bases in between. Per germline, CDR1 MNHEY and CDR2 SMNVEV (reference sequence).

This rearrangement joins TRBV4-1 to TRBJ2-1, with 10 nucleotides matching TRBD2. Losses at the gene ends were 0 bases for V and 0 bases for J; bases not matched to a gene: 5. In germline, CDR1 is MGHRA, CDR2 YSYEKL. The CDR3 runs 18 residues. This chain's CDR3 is CASSQDVLAGVSYNEQFF. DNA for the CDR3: TGCGCCAGCAGCCAAGACGTCCTAGCGGGGGTCTCCTACAATGAGCAGTTCTTC.

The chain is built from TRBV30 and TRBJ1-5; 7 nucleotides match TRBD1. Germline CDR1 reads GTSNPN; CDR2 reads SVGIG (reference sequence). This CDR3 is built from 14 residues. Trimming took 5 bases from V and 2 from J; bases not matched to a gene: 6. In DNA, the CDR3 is TGTGCCTGGCAGGGGCAGGGGGGCAATCAGCCCCAGCATTTT. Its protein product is CAWQGQGGNQPQHF.

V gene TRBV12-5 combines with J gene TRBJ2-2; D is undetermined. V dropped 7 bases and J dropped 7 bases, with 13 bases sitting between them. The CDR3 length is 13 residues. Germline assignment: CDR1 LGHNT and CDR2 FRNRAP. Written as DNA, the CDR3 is TGTGCTAGTGTACTCCAGGATGGCGGGGAGCTGTTTTTT. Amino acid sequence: CASVLQDGGELFF.

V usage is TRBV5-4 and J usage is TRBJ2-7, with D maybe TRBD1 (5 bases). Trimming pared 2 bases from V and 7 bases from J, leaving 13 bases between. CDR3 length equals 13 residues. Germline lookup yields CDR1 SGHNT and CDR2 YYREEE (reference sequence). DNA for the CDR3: TGTGCCAGCAGCTTAAGGGGTTCAGGAGAGCAGTACTTC. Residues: CASSLRGSGEQYF.

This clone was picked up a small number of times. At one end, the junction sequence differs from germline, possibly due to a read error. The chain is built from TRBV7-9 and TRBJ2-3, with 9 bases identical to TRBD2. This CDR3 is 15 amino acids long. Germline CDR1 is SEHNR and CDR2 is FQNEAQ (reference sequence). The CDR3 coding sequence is TGTTCCAGCAGCCTCCTAGCGGGGAGCACAGATACGCAGTATTTT. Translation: CSSSLLAGSTDTQYF.

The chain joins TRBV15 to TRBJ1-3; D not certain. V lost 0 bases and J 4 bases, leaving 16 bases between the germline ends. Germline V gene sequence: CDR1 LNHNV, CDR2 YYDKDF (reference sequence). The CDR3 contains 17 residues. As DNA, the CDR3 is TGTGCCACCAGCAGAGATCTACCTGGGTCAGGCGGAAACACCATATATTTT. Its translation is CATSRDLPGSGGNTIYF.

CDR3 amino acids: CALDRDSPLHF. CDR3 sequence (DNA): TGTGCCTTAGACAGGGATTCACCCCTCCACTTT. J is TRBJ1-6 and V is TRBV30, with 7 positions matching TRBD1. V lost 7 bases, J lost 8 bases, and 2 bases stayed unmatched. CDR1 is GTSNPN, CDR2 SVGIG, per germline (reference sequence). This CDR3 region has 11 residues.